These 19 T cell receptor beta chains originate from one sample sequenced in a study of cytotoxic CD8 clonotypes in ibrutinib-treated CLL. Data came from immunoSEQ multiplex PCR; TCRdb stores just in-frame clones and leaves some out. The repertoire holds about 69,000 clones, with 80% as singletons. This specimen consisted of PBMCs, obtained at disease progression, from a patient treated with ibrutinib. The receptors come from a human donor with chronic lymphocytic leukemia.

V is TRBV4-2 and J is TRBJ2-5, with 9 bases fitting TRBD2. J gave up 1 base and V 0 bases, and 6 bases lay outside the gene matches. The CDR3 sequence is 17 residues long. Per the germline V gene, CDR1 is LGHNA and CDR2 is YNFKEQ. The CDR3, as DNA: TGTGCCAGCAGCCAAGAGATAGCGGGAGCTGGCCAAGAGACCCAGTACTTC. Its translation: CASSQEIAGAGQETQYF.

This clone appeared many times. The same CDR3 can be traced to other DNA sequences in this sample. V gene TRBV15 combines with J gene TRBJ1-5; D unclear. The V gene lost 0 bases and the J gene lost 4 bases, with 1 base spanning the gap. CDR3 length: 12 residues. Germline CDR1 is LNHNV and CDR2 is YYDKDF (reference sequence). The DNA for the CDR3 is TGTGCCACCAGCAGAGAGAATCAGCCCCAGCATTTT. This gives the protein CATSRENQPQHF.

The chain has TRBV4-1 and TRBJ2-2, with D possibly being TRBD1 (6 bases). Looked up from germline, CDR1 is MGHRA and CDR2 is YSYEKL. The ends were cut back, 1 base at V and 5 bases at J, with 20 bases in the middle. CDR3 length equals 18 residues. CDR3 in amino acids: CASSQAIQGFRGTGELFF. The DNA of the CDR3 is TGCGCCAGCAGCCAAGCCATACAGGGTTTTCGTGGTACCGGGGAGCTGTTTTTT.

The chain combines TRBV7-2 with TRBJ2-1; D not resolved. Germline CDR1 reads SGHTA; CDR2 reads FQGNSA. The CDR3 length is 15 residues. With 2 bases removed from V and 5 bases from J, the gap between germline ends came to 13 bases. The CDR3 sequence is CASSLRDYPDNEQFF. The CDR3 DNA follows: TGTGCCAGCAGCTTAAGGGATTACCCTGACAATGAGCAGTTCTTC.

The V call is TRBV6-1, the J call TRBJ2-3; 7 nucleotides align to TRBD1. The germline gives CDR1 MNHNS, CDR2 SASEGT. The CDR3 covers 16 residues. J lost 2 bases, V lost 1 base, and 6 bases had no gene match. CDR3 in amino acids: CASSEESGGYTDTQYF. Written as DNA, the CDR3 is TGTGCCAGCAGTGAAGAGTCAGGGGGTTACACAGATACGCAGTATTTT.

In regard to this clone: Other DNA sequences in the same sample also yield this CDR3. The CDR3 region has the DNA TGTGCCAGCAGTCTGACAGGGAACACTGAAGCTTTCTTT. Amino acids: CASSLTGNTEAFF. The J gene is TRBJ1-1, the V gene TRBV28, with D possibly TRBD1 on 6 matching bases. Germline CDR1 is MDHEN and CDR2 is SYDVKM. V shed 5 bases and J shed 1 base, with 8 bases lying between them. This CDR3 spans 13 amino acids.

The chain is built from TRBV30 and TRBJ2-5, with D maybe TRBD2 (6 bases). CDR1 and CDR2 from the germline V gene are GTSNPN and SVGIG (reference sequence). Between the trimmed V and J ends, which lost 2 bases and 4 bases, there was a span of 17 bases. CDR3 length equals 15 residues. The CDR3 region is CAWSTGTFRGETQYF. CDR3 bases: TGTGCCTGGAGTACCGGGACTTTCCGGGGAGAGACCCAGTACTTC.

This chain links TRBV9 with TRBJ2-1; the match to TRBD2 covers 11 bases. This CDR3 is 15 amino acids long. The germline V gene encodes CDR1 SGDLS and CDR2 YYNGEE. Trimming took 3 bases from V and 3 from J; bases not matched to a gene: 2. The CDR3 sequence is CASSDSGRGYNEQFF. The CDR3 DNA reads as TGTGCCAGCAGCGATAGCGGGAGGGGCTACAATGAGCAGTTCTTC.

This clone has more than one count but fewer than ten. V is TRBV4-1 and J is TRBJ2-7; maybe TRBD1 (6 bases). The CDR3 totals 17 residues. CDR1 and CDR2 (germline): MGHRA, YSYEKL. Between the trimmed V and J ends, which lost 4 bases and 4 bases, there was a span of 23 bases. CDR3 amino acids: CASSRFWAQGLEYEQYF. The CDR3 coding sequence is TGCGCCAGCAGCCGCTTCTGGGCACAGGGTCTAGAGTACGAGCAGTACTTC.

V is TRBV6-6 and J is TRBJ1-1; D unclear. From germline, CDR1 is MNHNY and CDR2 SVGAGI (reference sequence). The V and J ends lost 2 bases and 11 bases respectively, with 15 bases between them. This CDR3 has 13 amino acids. CDR3 protein: CASSYRRPVGAFF. In nucleotides, the CDR3 is TGTGCCAGCAGTTACAGGAGACCCGTAGGGGCTTTCTTT.

The V call is TRBV5-6, the J call TRBJ2-2, with D hard to call. Trimming stripped 2 bases from V and 1 base from J, with 3 bases between. The germline V gene encodes CDR1 SGHDT and CDR2 YYEEEE. The CDR3 contains 13 residues. CDR3 DNA: TGTGCCAGCAGCTTCGAGAACACCGGGGAGCTGTTTTTT. Encoded protein: CASSFENTGELFF.

This clone has a single count. The genes are TRBV30 and TRBJ1-6, with 8 bases matching TRBD1. This CDR3 comprises 15 residues. V shed 7 bases and J 0 bases; nucleotides not matched to a gene: 5. CDR1 and CDR2 from the germline V gene are GTSNPN and SVGIG (reference sequence). The CDR3 protein is CASRQGSSYNSPLHF. The CDR3 region has the DNA TGTGCCTCTAGACAGGGGAGCTCCTATAATTCACCCCTCCACTTT.

The DNA for the CDR3 is TGTGCCAGCAGCTTGGAACGGACTCTAGGCACAGATACGCAGTATTTT. This gives the protein CASSLERTLGTDTQYF. J is TRBJ2-3 and V is TRBV5-4; D might be TRBD2 (5 bases). From germline, CDR1 is SGHNT and CDR2 YYREEE (reference sequence). V was cut by 0 bases and J by 1 base, with 12 bases left in between. The CDR3 is 16 residues long.

This sequence joins TRBV18 and TRBJ2-7; maybe TRBD2 (6 bases). The V end was cut by 4 bases, the J end by 3 bases, with 16 bases between. The CDR3 extends over 15 amino acids. Germline CDR1 KGHSH, CDR2 LQKENI. DNA of the CDR3: TGTGCCAGCTCACTACTGGGGGGTAAGAACTACGAGCAGTACTTC. The encoded protein is CASSLLGGKNYEQYF.

The chain uses TRBV18 and TRBJ2-7; 9 nucleotides line up with TRBD1. Germline V gene data show CDR1 as KGHSH and CDR2 as LQKENI. Trimming took 0 bases from V and 5 from J; bases not matched to a gene: 5. The CDR3 runs 15 residues. This CDR3 is CASSPPGTGPHEQYF. Written as DNA, the CDR3 is TGTGCCAGCTCACCACCAGGGACAGGGCCCCACGAGCAGTACTTC.

The gene calls are TRBV4-2 and TRBJ2-2, with TRBD2 matching 9 bases. CDR3 length: 16 amino acids. Trimming cost V 5 bases and J 1 base; bases outside gene matches: 5. Germline lookup yields CDR1 LGHNA and CDR2 YNFKEQ. The DNA of the CDR3 is TGTGCCAGCAGCACACGGACTAGCGTGAACACCGGGGAGCTGTTTTTT. Encoded protein: CASSTRTSVNTGELFF.

V usage is TRBV7-9 and J usage is TRBJ1-6; D not certain. CDR1 and CDR2 from the germline V gene are SEHNR and FQNEAQ (reference sequence). V was cut by 0 bases and J by 9 bases, with 9 bases left in between. CDR3 length: 14 residues. CDR3 nucleotide sequence: TGTGCCAGCAGCTTAGCGGCCTCCCCTTCACCCCTCCACTTT. This gives the protein CASSLAASPSPLHF.

The chain is built from TRBV11-2 and TRBJ2-1, with 7 positions matching TRBD1. The CDR3 has 16 amino acids. V shed 4 bases, J shed 3 bases, and the junction held 9 bases outside the gene matches. CDR1 and CDR2 from the germline V gene are SGHAT and FQNNGV. CDR3 DNA sequence: TGTGCCAGCAGCTCCTTACAGGGGCGAGGCTACAATGAGCAGTTCTTC. Its translation: CASSSLQGRGYNEQFF.

The chain uses TRBV5-1 and TRBJ2-7, with a tentative D call TRBD2 (5 bases). Trimming cost V 3 bases and J 0 bases, with 13 bases left between them. The CDR3 runs 15 residues. The germline V gene has CDR1 SGHRS and CDR2 YFSETQ. In DNA form, the CDR3 reads TGCGCCAGCAGCTCCGTTAGCGTGAGCTCCTACGAGCAGTACTTC. It codes for CASSSVSVSSYEQYF. Supplemented by reference TRBV5-1 and TRBJ2-7, the full variable domain reads KAGVTQTPRYLIKTRGQQVTLSCSPISGHRSVSWYQQTPGQGLQFLFEYFSETQRNKGNFPGRFSGRQFSNSRSEMNVSTLELGDSALYLCASSSVSVSSYEQYFGPGTRLTVT.